The 32 T cell receptor beta chains below all came from one sample that was sequenced in a study of Ad26.COV2.S vaccination and SARS-CoV-2 variants. Treatment reported: around 19 received Ad26.COV2.S at low or high dose, single or two shots; 5 received placebo; per-sample allocation not given. Vaccine and placebo recipients were sampled on day 63 after the first injection. Data came from immunoSEQ multiplex PCR; TCRdb stores just in-frame clones and leaves some out. The data contain around 300,000 clones, 86% of them seen just once; the ten biggest clones take up about 10%. The specimen comprised peripheral blood, sampled in a trial of Ad26.COV2.S vaccine versus placebo. All receptors come from a person between 18 and 65 years old who received the Ad26.COV2.S COVID-19 vaccine or a placebo.

The CDR3 loop reads CATSDSGQVGGYTF. CDR3 bases: TGTGCCACCAGTGATTCCGGACAGGTGGGCGGCTACACCTTC. J is TRBJ1-2 and V is TRBV24-1; TRBD1 aligns across 7 bases. Trimming cost V 2 bases and J 8 bases; bases outside gene matches: 7. Germline V lookup: CDR1 KGHDR, CDR2 SFDVKD. CDR3 size: 14 residues.

The chain recombines TRBV19 with TRBJ1-2, with D possibly TRBD1 on 5 matching bases. The CDR3 is 16 residues long. Trimming pared 2 bases from V and 6 bases from J, leaving 19 bases between. Germline CDR1 is LNHDA and CDR2 is SQIVND (reference sequence). The CDR3 spells CASSISILGAAHGYTF. CDR3 DNA sequence: TGTGCCAGTAGTATATCCATCCTCGGGGCTGCCCATGGCTACACCTTC.

The chain is built from TRBV6-2 or TRBV6-3 and TRBJ2-1; 7 nucleotides match TRBD1. Germline V lookup: CDR1 MNHEY, CDR2 SVGEGT. V lost 2 bases and J lost 8; bases outside the gene matches: 12. The CDR3 covers 16 residues. The DNA of the CDR3 is TGTGCCAGCAGTTACGAGGGCAGGGGGTTATTGGATGAGCAGTTCTTC. Protein: CASSYEGRGLLDEQFF.

The chain employs TRBV7-9 and TRBJ1-1, with D possibly being TRBD1 (5 bases). In germline, CDR1 is SEHNR, CDR2 FQNEAQ (reference sequence). The V and J ends lost 4 bases and 7 bases respectively, with 13 bases between them. The CDR3 has 13 residues. CDR3 amino acids: CASSSRSDSEAFF. The CDR3 nucleotides read TGTGCCAGCAGCTCCAGGAGTGACAGTGAAGCTTTCTTT.

This clone was picked up a small number of times. This chain connects TRBV11-2 to TRBJ1-1; the D gene is possibly TRBD1 (5 bases). Between the trimmed V and J ends, which lost 9 bases and 1 base, there was a span of 12 bases. The CDR3 is made up of 13 amino acids. CDR1 and CDR2 (germline): SGHAT, FQNNGV. CDR3 sequence (DNA): TGTGCCAGTGGATCAGACAGGAACACTGAAGCTTTCTTT. Translation gives CASGSDRNTEAFF.

This chain links TRBV9 with TRBJ2-2; 9 bases fit TRBD2. V lost 0 bases, J lost 6 bases, and 9 bases stayed unmatched. The CDR3 length is 17 residues. Germline V gene data show CDR1 as SGDLS and CDR2 as YYNGEE. Written as DNA, the CDR3 is TGTGCCAGCAGCGTAGGACTAGCGGATAGGGGGTCCGGGGAGCTGTTTTTT. It specifies CASSVGLADRGSGELFF. The variable domain in full, with the rest retrieved from reference TRBV9 and TRBJ2-2, is DSGVTQTPKHLITATGQRVTLRCSPRSGDLSVYWYQQSLDQGLQFLIQYYNGEERAKGNILERFSAQQFPDLHSELNLSSLELGDSALYFCASSVGLADRGSGELFFGEGSRLTVL.

The rearrangement uses TRBV7-2 and TRBJ2-3; D unclear. CDR3 size: 13 residues. Trimming took 5 bases from V and 1 from J, leaving 7 bases between them. Germline CDR1 reads SGHTA; CDR2 reads FQGNSA. The CDR3 sequence is CASSPAGTDTQYF. The DNA of the CDR3 is TGTGCCAGCAGCCCCGCGGGCACAGATACGCAGTATTTT.

V gene TRBV28 combines with J gene TRBJ1-4; D possibly corresponds to TRBD1 (5 bases). Trimming cost V 1 base and J 8 bases, with 14 bases left between them. CDR1 is MDHEN and CDR2 is SYDVKM in the germline V gene. The CDR3 sequence is 15 residues long. In DNA form, the CDR3 reads TGTGCCAGCAGTTTATTATCAGGGTCTCGAGAAAAACTGTTTTTT. Its translation: CASSLLSGSREKLFF.

The count of this clone is one. This chain connects TRBV27 to TRBJ2-2; 9 nucleotides agree with TRBD1. This CDR3 contains 17 residues. CDR1 MNHEY and CDR2 SMNVEV come from the germline V gene (reference sequence). Unmatched junction bases numbered 8, after V lost 2 bases and J lost 4 bases. The CDR3 protein is CASSLAQGASGTGELFF. The CDR3 DNA is TGTGCCAGCAGTTTAGCACAGGGGGCGTCGGGCACCGGGGAGCTGTTTTTT.

The chain couples TRBV28 to TRBJ2-3, with 12 bases that match TRBD1. The ends lost 3 bases at V and 4 bases at J; junction bases unmatched: 2. The V gene's germline CDR1 is MDHEN and CDR2 SYDVKM. There are 15 residues in the CDR3. The chain's CDR3 is CASSFRDRGPDTQYF. CDR3 DNA: TGTGCCAGCAGTTTCCGGGACAGGGGGCCAGATACGCAGTATTTT. The full variable domain, rest sourced from reference TRBV28 and TRBJ2-3, is DVKVTQSSRYLVKRTGEKVFLECVQDMDHENMFWYRQDPGLGLRLIYFSYDVKMKEKGDIPEGYSVSREKKERFSLILESASTNQTSMYLCASSFRDRGPDTQYFGPGTRLTVL.

This chain connects TRBV24-1 to TRBJ1-1; TRBD1 matches 8 bases. The CDR3 spans 12 residues. CDR1 KGHDR and CDR2 SFDVKD come from the germline V gene. The trim removed 2 bases at V and 10 bases at J, leaving 2 bases unmatched. The CDR3 sequence: CATSDSRGPAFF. CDR3 nucleotides: TGTGCCACCAGTGATTCCAGGGGGCCAGCTTTCTTT.

The J gene is TRBJ2-3, the V gene TRBV7-9; possibly TRBD1 for D (6 bases). The CDR3 is 15 amino acids. The germline V and J ends were trimmed by 0 bases and 6 bases, with 13 bases remaining between them. CDR1 is SEHNR and CDR2 is FQNEAQ in the germline V gene (reference sequence). CDR3 loop: CASSLAGRGPDTQYF. CDR3 DNA: TGTGCCAGCAGCTTAGCGGGCAGGGGCCCCGATACGCAGTATTTT.

The chain employs TRBV5-4 and TRBJ1-4; no reliable D call. This CDR3 is built from 16 residues. V lost 4 bases to trimming and J lost 8 bases, with 21 bases between them. Germline CDR1 and CDR2: SGHNT and YYREEE (reference sequence). The CDR3 sequence: CASSATPAPPKEKLFF. CDR3 DNA sequence: TGTGCCAGCAGCGCAACCCCCGCGCCTCCCAAGGAAAAACTGTTTTTT.

This chain connects TRBV27 to TRBJ2-2, with 10 bases identical to TRBD1. Germline CDR1 is MNHEY and CDR2 is SMNVEV (reference sequence). With V trimmed by 6 bases and J by 7 bases, 11 bases remained unmatched. The CDR3 is made up of 16 amino acids. CDR3 sequence: CASRIPGTGEGGELFF. The CDR3 DNA follows: TGTGCCAGCAGGATCCCAGGGACAGGGGAGGGCGGGGAGCTGTTTTTT.

The V gene is TRBV5-4, the J gene TRBJ2-3; D not certain. V was pared by 0 bases and J by 0 bases, with 8 bases between. CDR3 size: 15 residues. Germline CDR1 and CDR2: SGHNT and YYREEE (reference sequence). The CDR3: CASSLDYSSTDTQYF. The CDR3 nucleotides read TGTGCCAGCAGCTTGGACTACTCTAGCACAGATACGCAGTATTTT. The whole variable domain, remainder taken from reference TRBV5-4 and TRBJ2-3, is ETGVTQSPTHLIKTRGQQVTLRCSSQSGHNTVSWYQQALGQGPQFIFQYYREEENGRGNFPPRFSGLQFPNYSSELNVNALELDDSALYLCASSLDYSSTDTQYFGPGTRLTVL.

For the CDR3, the DNA is TGTGCCAGCAGTTTCGTAAGGAATGAGCAGTTCTTC. Its translation is CASSFVRNEQFF. The genes are TRBV28 and TRBJ2-1, with D unclear. The length of the CDR3 is 12 residues. V was clipped by 3 bases and J by 7 bases, with 7 bases between them. The germline CDR1 and CDR2 sequences are MDHEN and SYDVKM.

The chain is built from TRBV7-9 and TRBJ1-2; possible D gene TRBD1, 6 bases. The CDR3 spans 16 residues. Germline V gene sequence: CDR1 SEHNR, CDR2 FQNEAQ (reference sequence). The V and J ends lost 4 bases and 2 bases respectively, with 17 bases between them. The CDR3 sequence: CASSYWGAALNYGYTF. The CDR3 DNA is TGTGCCAGCAGCTACTGGGGGGCTGCCTTAAACTATGGCTACACCTTC.

This chain uses TRBV19 with TRBJ2-7, with D hard to call. The CDR3 contains 14 residues. The V gene's germline CDR1 is LNHDA and CDR2 SQIVND (reference sequence). With 3 bases removed from V and 1 base from J, the gap between germline ends came to 10 bases. CDR3 region: CASSMAGPSYEQYF. CDR3 DNA sequence: TGTGCCAGTAGTATGGCAGGACCTTCCTACGAGCAGTACTTC.

The chain joins TRBV3-1 (or the pseudogene TRBV3-2) to TRBJ1-6; 8 bases align to TRBD1. V lost 3 bases and J lost 10; bases outside the gene matches: 8. The CDR3 length is 15 residues. CDR1 is LGHDT and CDR2 is YNNKEL in the germline V gene (reference sequence). The CDR3 is CASSHYDRGHSPLHF. The CDR3 coding sequence is TGTGCCAGCAGCCATTACGACAGGGGTCACTCACCCCTCCACTTT.

This clone occurred once. CDR3 DNA sequence: TGTGCCAGCAGTGAAGCGCTTGGGGTCGTCTACTTC. This gives the protein CASSEALGVVYF. The chain combines TRBV2 with TRBJ2-5; the D is unclear. Germline V gene data show CDR1 as SNHLY and CDR2 as FYNNEI. V was shortened by 0 bases and J by 14 bases, with 13 bases between the two germline ends. CDR3 length equals 12 residues.

The chain uses TRBV6-5 and TRBJ2-7, with D uncertain. V was clipped by 2 bases and J by 2 bases, with 7 bases between them. This CDR3 spans 13 amino acids. In germline, CDR1 is MNHEY, CDR2 SVGAGI. CDR3 bases: TGTGCCAGCAGTTACGACGGACCCTACGAGCAGTACTTC. Protein sequence: CASSYDGPYEQYF.

The chain employs TRBV27 and TRBJ1-2; no firm D call. Trimming pared 5 bases from V and 6 bases from J, leaving 19 bases between. The CDR3 has 15 residues. Germline CDR1 reads MNHEY; CDR2 reads SMNVEV (reference sequence). The CDR3 region has the DNA TGTGCCAGCAGTCCCGGCGGGGTAATAGGGAATGGCTACACCTTC. It codes for CASSPGGVIGNGYTF.

The CDR3 nucleotides are TGTGCCAGCAGTTGGACAGGGCGGGAAAAACTGTTTTTT. Protein sequence: CASSWTGREKLFF. This sequence joins TRBV6-5 and TRBJ1-4, with 8 nucleotides matching TRBD1. Germline CDR1 reads MNHEY; CDR2 reads SVGAGI. This CDR3 comprises 13 residues. The V and J ends lost 4 bases and 8 bases, in that order; junction bases with no gene match: 3.

This clone was seen ten or more times. A junction boundary mismatches the germline segment, possibly from a read error. The chain has TRBV7-8 and TRBJ1-2; unclear D gene. Germline loops: CDR1 SGHVS, CDR2 FQNEAQ. The CDR3 totals 12 residues. In nucleotides, the CDR3 is TGTGCCAGCAGCCCTCGTTTTAATTTTTCCAGTTTC. Residues: CASSPRFNFSSF.

The chain uses TRBV24-1 and TRBJ2-1; 11 bases are a match to TRBD2. The length of the CDR3 is 16 residues. V shed 1 base, J shed 9 bases, and the junction held 7 bases outside the gene matches. The germline V gene encodes CDR1 KGHDR and CDR2 SFDVKD. The CDR3, as DNA: TGTGCCACCAGTGATTTCCCAGTAGCGGGAGGGTTTGAGCAGTTCTTC. This gives the protein CATSDFPVAGGFEQFF.

The table lists this clone with a count of one. The chain joins TRBV10-1 to TRBJ2-7; D call uncertain. The CDR3 is made up of 13 amino acids. V lost 0 bases to trimming and J lost 0 bases, with 3 bases between them. The V gene's germline CDR1 is WNHNN and CDR2 SYGVQD (reference sequence). CDR3 protein: CASSESTSYEQYF. In DNA form, the CDR3 reads TGCGCCAGCAGTGAGTCGACCTCCTACGAGCAGTACTTC.

The rearrangement joins TRBV7-8 to TRBJ2-2, with D uncertain. The germline V and J ends were trimmed by 4 bases and 0 bases, with 12 bases remaining between them. This CDR3 has 16 amino acids. CDR1 is SGHVS and CDR2 is FQNEAQ in the germline V gene. Here the CDR3 DNA reads TGTGCCAGCAGCTATTCGGTGGCTCCGAACACCGGGGAGCTGTTTTTT. It translates to CASSYSVAPNTGELFF.

V and J are TRBV7-8 and TRBJ2-3; 10 nucleotides align to TRBD2. J gave up 2 bases and V 1 base, and 9 bases lay outside the gene matches. The CDR3 has 18 amino acids. CDR1 SGHVS and CDR2 FQNEAQ come from the germline V gene. CDR3: CASSLELAGALTTDTQYF. For the CDR3, the DNA is TGTGCCAGCAGCTTAGAGCTAGCGGGGGCCCTTACCACAGATACGCAGTATTTT.

The CDR3 spells CATSDEGFGGYTF. CDR3 coding DNA: TGTGCCACCAGTGATGAGGGCTTCGGTGGCTACACCTTC. The chain carries TRBV24-1 and TRBJ1-2, with D unresolved. This CDR3 has 13 residues. The germline V gene has CDR1 KGHDR and CDR2 SFDVKD. The germline V and J ends were trimmed by 3 bases and 7 bases, with 11 bases remaining between them.

The chain joins TRBV12-3 or TRBV12-4 to TRBJ2-7, with 7 bases that match TRBD1. V shed 8 bases and J 1 base; nucleotides not matched to a gene: 2. This CDR3 comprises 12 residues. CDR3 coding DNA: TGTGCCAGCTCGACAGGGTCCTACGAGCAGTACTTC. It yields the protein CASSTGSYEQYF.

This sequence joins TRBV28 and TRBJ2-2; unclear D gene. V lost 3 bases to trimming and J lost 9 bases, with 11 bases between them. The CDR3 runs 13 residues. CDR1 and CDR2 from the germline V gene are MDHEN and SYDVKM. The CDR3 here is CASSLPGQRELFF. The CDR3 DNA follows: TGTGCCAGCAGTTTGCCCGGGCAAAGGGAGCTGTTTTTT.

V usage is TRBV5-4 and J usage is TRBJ1-4; 7 positions agree with TRBD1. This CDR3 has 14 residues. From germline, CDR1 is SGHNT and CDR2 YYREEE (reference sequence). The V segment lost 5 bases and the J segment 8 bases; nucleotides outside the gene matches: 9. CDR3 nucleotides: TGTGCCAGCAGTCGACAGGGTGGAGGGGAAAAACTGTTTTTT. Residues: CASSRQGGGEKLFF.